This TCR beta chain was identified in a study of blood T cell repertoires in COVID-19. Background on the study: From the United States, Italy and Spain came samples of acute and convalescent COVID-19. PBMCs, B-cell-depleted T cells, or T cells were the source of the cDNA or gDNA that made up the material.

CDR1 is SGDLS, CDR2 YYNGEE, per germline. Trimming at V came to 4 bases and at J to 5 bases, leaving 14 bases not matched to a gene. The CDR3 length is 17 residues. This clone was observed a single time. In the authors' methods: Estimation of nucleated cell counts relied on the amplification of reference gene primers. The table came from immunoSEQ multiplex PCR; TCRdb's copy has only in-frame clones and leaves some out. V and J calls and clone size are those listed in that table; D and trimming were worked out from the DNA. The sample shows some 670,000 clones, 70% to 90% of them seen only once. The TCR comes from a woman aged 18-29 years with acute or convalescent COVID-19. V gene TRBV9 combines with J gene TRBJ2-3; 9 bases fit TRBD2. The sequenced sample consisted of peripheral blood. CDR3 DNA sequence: TGTGCCAGCAGCCCCGGCCACGCGGGGGGGAGGCAAGATACGCAGTATTTT. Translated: CASSPGHAGGRQDTQYF.